This T cell receptor (beta chain) was documented in a study of T-cell reconstitution after alpha-beta-depleted transplantation in children. Trimming cost V 8 bases and J 3 bases, with 22 bases left between them. The CDR3 runs 15 residues. Germline loops: CDR1 DFQATT, CDR2 SNEGSKA (reference sequence). This sample's TCRbeta library carried unique molecular identifier barcodes. TCRdb re-derived calls from the PCR reads in MiXCR, one entry per CDR3 protein. Of 490,000 or so distinct CDR3 sequences listed, roughly an eighth are singletons. The J gene is TRBJ2-5, the V gene TRBV20-1; a possible D gene is TRBD2 (6 bases). The clonotype comes from a human donor who donated a stem cell graft to a child with combined immunodeficiency. This sample comprised PBMCs from the stem cell graft donor, obtained from the stem cell graft. The CDR3 DNA reads as TGCAGTACGGTGGGAGGACTCTTGTCGAAAGAGACCCAGTACTTC. Encoded protein: CSTVGGLLSKETQYF.